This T cell receptor beta chain derives from a study of shared clonotypes between healthy human individuals (dated by TCRdb to 2020 to 2022). Background for the entire study: The cohort comprised a couple of women and three men aged 18 to 49 years. For each donor, CD4 naive and CD4 memory were each run on three plates, CD8 naive on two plates, and CD8 memory on one plate. Blood TCR repertoires of five healthy adults were deeply sequenced to estimate repertoire size and the extent of clonotype sharing between individuals. Different laboratories and diverse techniques were used to prepare libraries and sequence TCR repertoires, to increase sequencing depth and limit assay-specific biases. Between about 0.94 and 8.9 billion PBMCs per donor were obtained by leukapheresis. Summary of the overall study and its limitations: Estimated clonotype richness was generally larger for naive than for memory subsets. Rarefaction of sorted-subset datasets indicated incomplete sequencing despite the large sequencing depth. Based on pairwise subsampling, the degree of clonotype sharing among donors was expected to be affected by sequencing depth. Clonotypes shared by all four sorted-subset donors showed higher generation probabilities than non-shared clonotypes. Sharing across several donors was observed for around 4.8% of naive CD4, about 3.2% of naive CD8, 2% to 2.5% of memory CD4, and about 0.4% of memory CD8 clonotypes. Only blood was sampled, and tissue TCR repertoires likely differ from those in blood. Because the study included a small number of donors, the genetic and exposure-history diversity represented was limited.

In the germline V gene, CDR1 corresponds to SGHTA and CDR2 to FQGTGA. V is shortened by 1 base, J by 8 bases, and the region joining them spans 17 bases. The CDR3 covers 15 residues, taking in both the cysteine and the phenylalanine. Only the CDR3 DNA stays, 45 bases, in frame from base 1. Donors were healthy HIV-negative adults with no recently reported acute infections or vaccinations. All donors were Caucasian adults living in Nashville, Tennessee, USA. CD4+ T cells were enriched by magnetic negative selection; naive cells were then positively selected on CD45RA, and the negative fraction formed the memory subset. Blood was obtained by leukapheresis, after which PBMCs were separated by Ficoll-Histopaque density gradient centrifugation and cryopreserved in liquid nitrogen vapor phase. Analytical flow cytometry was used to check the purity and quantity of each magnetically sorted T cell population. Genomic DNA was isolated from every sorted fraction and measured by UV absorbance on a Nanodrop 2000c.

With regard to this clone: The antigen it recognizes is unknown. Base qualities are not at hand, and no much larger clone is one base apart.

TCR CDR3 regions were amplified from genomic DNA by multiplex PCR using the deep immunoSEQ assay. Extracted genomic DNA from each cell subset was distributed evenly across all wells of several immunoSEQ 96-well plates, and each plate was treated as a replicate. For sorted subsets, around 200 ng genomic DNA, equal to tens of thousands of T cell genomes, was loaded into each replicate PCR. The purified libraries were quantified using a Qubit 3.0 fluorometer, sized with a Bioanalyzer 2100, and then quantified again using the KAPA Library Quantification kit. Every immunoSEQ 96-well plate was sequenced on a separate single-read 150-cycle Illumina NextSeq 550 flow cell. The study's processing was this. The immunoSEQ output contained only junctional sequences without quality scores, so filtering could not match that applied to full-length reads. To assign V/J genes and CDR3, sequences were annotated against IMGT germline references using PyIR, a Python wrapper for IgBLAST v1.9. Reads were filtered out if the reads had weak V/J assignments (E-value above 1e-6), no CDR3, stop codons, out-of-frame junctions, or ambiguous translated residues. V3J clonotypes were defined by identical inferred V gene, J gene, and CDR3 amino acid sequence. The percentage overlap between two repertoires was calculated by dividing the number of shared unique clonotypes by the size of the smaller repertoire. Repertoire richness was assessed with RTK rarefaction, the Chao1 estimator, and Recon v2.1 estimates of unobserved clonotypes. Generation probabilities for all TCRbeta clonotypes obtained by the gDNA method from several donors were computed using OLGA. TCRdb provides this immuneACCESS table in a form limited to in-frame rearrangements. Some clones are lacking; in checked studies, under half of them reflect an unresolved V gene, and why the rest are absent is not known. D and trimming were read from the DNA, whereas the V and J calls and clone size are those reported in that table. The sample contains roughly 2.2 million clones, 93% of them found a single time. The top ten clonotypes cover 0.35% to 0.5% of the sample.

The specimen sequenced was naive CD4+ T cells from PBMCs. The sample's cell subset or site label, in plain terms: CD45RA+ positively selected. This TCR was sampled from a man in his late teens or twenties in good health. Some clones in this sample may be carry-over from other donors' samples. The chain employs TRBV7-3 and TRBJ1-2, with TRBD1 as a weak D call on 5 bases. The CDR3 region reads CASSLRGLPGEGYTF. The base sequence is TGTGCCAGCAGCTTAAGAGGGCTGCCGGGGGAAGGCTACACCTTC.